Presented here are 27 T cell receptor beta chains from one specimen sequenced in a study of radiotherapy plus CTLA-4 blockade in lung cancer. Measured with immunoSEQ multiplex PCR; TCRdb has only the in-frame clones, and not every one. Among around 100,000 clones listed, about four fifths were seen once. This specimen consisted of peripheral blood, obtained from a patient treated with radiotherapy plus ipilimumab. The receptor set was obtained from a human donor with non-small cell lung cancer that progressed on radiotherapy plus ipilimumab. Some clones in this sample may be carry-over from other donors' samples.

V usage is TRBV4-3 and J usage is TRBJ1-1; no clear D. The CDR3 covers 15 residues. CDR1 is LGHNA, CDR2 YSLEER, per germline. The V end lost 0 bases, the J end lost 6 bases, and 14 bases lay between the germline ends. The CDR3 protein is CASSQEGTHQAEAFF. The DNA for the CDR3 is TGCGCCAGCAGCCAAGAAGGTACTCACCAGGCTGAAGCTTTCTTT.

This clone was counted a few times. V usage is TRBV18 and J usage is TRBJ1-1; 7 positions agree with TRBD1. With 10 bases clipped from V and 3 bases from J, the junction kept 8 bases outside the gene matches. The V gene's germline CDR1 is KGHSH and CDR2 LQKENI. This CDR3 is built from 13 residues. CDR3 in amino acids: CANQQGRDTEAFF. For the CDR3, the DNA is TGTGCCAACCAACAGGGGAGGGACACTGAAGCTTTCTTT.

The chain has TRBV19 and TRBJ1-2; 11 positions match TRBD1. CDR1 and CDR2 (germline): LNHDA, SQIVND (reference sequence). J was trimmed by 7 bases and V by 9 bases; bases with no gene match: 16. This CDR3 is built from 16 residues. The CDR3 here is CASKEGGQGGAGGYTF. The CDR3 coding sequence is TGTGCCAGCAAAGAAGGGGGACAGGGGGGCGCGGGTGGCTACACCTTC.

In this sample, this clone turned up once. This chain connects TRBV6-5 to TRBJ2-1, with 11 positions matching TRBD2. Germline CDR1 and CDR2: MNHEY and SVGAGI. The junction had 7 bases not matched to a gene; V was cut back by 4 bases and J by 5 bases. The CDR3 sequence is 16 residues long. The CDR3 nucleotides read TGTGCCAGCAGTTCCGGGACTAGCGGAACACACAATGAGCAGTTCTTC. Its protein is CASSSGTSGTHNEQFF.

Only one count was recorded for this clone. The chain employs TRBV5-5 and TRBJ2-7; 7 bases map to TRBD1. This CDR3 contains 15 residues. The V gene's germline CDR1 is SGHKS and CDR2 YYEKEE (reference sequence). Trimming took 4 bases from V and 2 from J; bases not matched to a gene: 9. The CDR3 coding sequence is TGTGCCAGCAGCCCACAGGACAGGAGAGCCTACGAGCAGTACTTC. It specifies CASSPQDRRAYEQYF.

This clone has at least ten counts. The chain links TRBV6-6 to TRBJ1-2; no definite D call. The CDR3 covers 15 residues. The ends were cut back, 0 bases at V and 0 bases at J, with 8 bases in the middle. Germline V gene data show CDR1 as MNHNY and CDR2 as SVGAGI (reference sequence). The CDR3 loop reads CASSYSGVTNYGYTF. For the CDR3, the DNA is TGTGCCAGCAGTTACTCAGGAGTAACTAACTATGGCTACACCTTC.

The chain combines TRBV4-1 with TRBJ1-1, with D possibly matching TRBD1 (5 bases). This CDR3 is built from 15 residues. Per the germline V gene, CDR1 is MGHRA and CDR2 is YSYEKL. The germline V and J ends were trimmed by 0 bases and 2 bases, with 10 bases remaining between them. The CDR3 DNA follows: TGCGCCAGCAGCCAAGATCGGGGACTTAACACTGAAGCTTTCTTT. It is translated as CASSQDRGLNTEAFF.

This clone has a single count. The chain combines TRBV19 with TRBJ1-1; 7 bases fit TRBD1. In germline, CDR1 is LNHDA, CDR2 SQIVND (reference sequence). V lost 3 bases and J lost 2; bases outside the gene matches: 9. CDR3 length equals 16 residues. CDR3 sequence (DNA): TGTGCCAGTAGTATGAGGCCCGGGACAGTAAACACTGAAGCTTTCTTT. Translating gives CASSMRPGTVNTEAFF.

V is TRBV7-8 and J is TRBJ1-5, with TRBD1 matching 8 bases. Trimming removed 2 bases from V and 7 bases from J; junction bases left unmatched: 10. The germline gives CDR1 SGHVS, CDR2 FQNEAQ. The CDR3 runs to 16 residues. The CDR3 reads CASSLSRGQEEQPQHF. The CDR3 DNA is TGTGCCAGCAGCTTATCCCGGGGACAGGAGGAACAGCCCCAGCATTTT.

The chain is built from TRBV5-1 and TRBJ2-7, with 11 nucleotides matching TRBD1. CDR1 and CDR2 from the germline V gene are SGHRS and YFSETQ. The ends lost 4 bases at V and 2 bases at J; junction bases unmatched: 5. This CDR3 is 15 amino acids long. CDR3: CASSRGTGGAYEQYF. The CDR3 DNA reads TGCGCCAGCAGCAGAGGGACAGGGGGAGCCTACGAGCAGTACTTC.

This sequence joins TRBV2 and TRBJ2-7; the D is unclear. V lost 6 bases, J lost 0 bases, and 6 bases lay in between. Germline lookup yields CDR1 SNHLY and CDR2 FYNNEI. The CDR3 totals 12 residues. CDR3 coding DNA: TGTGCCAGCAGACAAAACTCCTACGAGCAGTACTTC. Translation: CASRQNSYEQYF. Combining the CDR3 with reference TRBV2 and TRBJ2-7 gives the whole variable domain EPEVTQTPSHQVTQMGQEVILRCVPISNHLYFYWYRQILGQKVEFLVSFYNNEISEKSEIFDDQFSVERPDGSNFTLKIRSTKLEDSAMYFCASRQNSYEQYFGPGTRLTVT.

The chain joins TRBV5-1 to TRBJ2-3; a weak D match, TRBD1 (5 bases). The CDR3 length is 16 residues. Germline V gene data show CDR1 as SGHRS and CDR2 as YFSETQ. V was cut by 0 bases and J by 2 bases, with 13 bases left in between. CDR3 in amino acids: CASSLEGPQNTDTQYF. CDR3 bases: TGCGCCAGCAGCTTGGAGGGGCCGCAGAACACAGATACGCAGTATTTT.

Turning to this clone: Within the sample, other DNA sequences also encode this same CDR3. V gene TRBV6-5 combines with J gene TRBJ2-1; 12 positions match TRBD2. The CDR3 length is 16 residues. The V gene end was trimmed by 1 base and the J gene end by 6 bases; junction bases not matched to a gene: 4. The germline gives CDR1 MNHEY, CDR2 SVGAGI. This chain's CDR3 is CASSYFLAGGSNEQFF. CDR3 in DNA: TGTGCCAGCAGTTACTTCCTAGCGGGGGGGTCCAATGAGCAGTTCTTC.

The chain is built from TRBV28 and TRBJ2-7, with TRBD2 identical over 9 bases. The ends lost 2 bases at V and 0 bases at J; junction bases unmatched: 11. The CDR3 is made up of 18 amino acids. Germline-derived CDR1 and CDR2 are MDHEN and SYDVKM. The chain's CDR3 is CASSLVLRLAGPSYEQYF. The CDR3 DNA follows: TGTGCCAGCAGTTTAGTTTTACGCCTAGCGGGGCCCTCCTACGAGCAGTACTTC.

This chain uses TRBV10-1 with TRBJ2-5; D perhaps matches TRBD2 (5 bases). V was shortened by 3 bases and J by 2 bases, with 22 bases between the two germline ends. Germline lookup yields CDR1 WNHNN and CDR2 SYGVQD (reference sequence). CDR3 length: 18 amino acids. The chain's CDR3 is CASSEESGKIEPQETQYF. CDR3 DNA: TGCGCCAGCAGTGAAGAGTCGGGGAAAATAGAACCTCAAGAGACCCAGTACTTC.

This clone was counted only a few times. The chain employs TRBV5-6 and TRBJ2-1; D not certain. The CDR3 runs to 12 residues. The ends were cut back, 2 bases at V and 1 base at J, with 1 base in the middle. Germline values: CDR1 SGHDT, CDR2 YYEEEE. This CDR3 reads CASSFSYNEQFF. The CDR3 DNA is TGTGCCAGCAGCTTTTCCTACAATGAGCAGTTCTTC.

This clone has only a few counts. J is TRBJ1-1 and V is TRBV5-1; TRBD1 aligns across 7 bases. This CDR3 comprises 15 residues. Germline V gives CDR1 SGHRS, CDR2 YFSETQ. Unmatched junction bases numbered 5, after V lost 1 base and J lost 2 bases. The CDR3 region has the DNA TGCGCCAGCAGCTTGCAGGGGGGTTTTAACACTGAAGCTTTCTTT. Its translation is CASSLQGGFNTEAFF.

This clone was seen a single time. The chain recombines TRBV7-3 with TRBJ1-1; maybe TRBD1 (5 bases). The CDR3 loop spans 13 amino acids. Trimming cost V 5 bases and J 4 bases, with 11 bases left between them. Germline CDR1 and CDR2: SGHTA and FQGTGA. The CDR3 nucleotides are TGTGCCAGCAGCGGGGCCTTGGGCACTGAAGCTTTCTTT. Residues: CASSGALGTEAFF.

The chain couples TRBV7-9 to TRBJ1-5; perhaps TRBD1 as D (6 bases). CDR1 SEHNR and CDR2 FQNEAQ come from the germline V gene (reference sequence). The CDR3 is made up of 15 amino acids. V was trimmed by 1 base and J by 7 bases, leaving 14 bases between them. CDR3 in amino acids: CASSLVEGEEQPQHF. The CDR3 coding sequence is TGTGCCAGCAGCTTAGTAGAGGGGGAGGAGCAGCCCCAGCATTTT. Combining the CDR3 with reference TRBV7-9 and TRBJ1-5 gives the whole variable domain DTGVSQNPRHKITKRGQNVTFRCDPISEHNRLYWYRQTLGQGPEFLTYFQNEAQLEKSRLLSDRFSAERPKGSFSTLEIQRTEQGDSAMYLCASSLVEGEEQPQHFGDGTRLSIL.

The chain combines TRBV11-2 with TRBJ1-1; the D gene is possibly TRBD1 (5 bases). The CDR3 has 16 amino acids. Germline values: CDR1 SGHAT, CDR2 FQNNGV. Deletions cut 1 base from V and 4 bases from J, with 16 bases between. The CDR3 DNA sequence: TGTGCCAGCAGCTTAGTATACGGGGCTGGTGGCACTGAAGCTTTCTTT. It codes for CASSLVYGAGGTEAFF.

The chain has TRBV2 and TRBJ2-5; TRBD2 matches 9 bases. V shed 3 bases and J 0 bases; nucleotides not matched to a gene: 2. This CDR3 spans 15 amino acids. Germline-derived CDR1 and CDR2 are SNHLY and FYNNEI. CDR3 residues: CASSERGGNQETQYF. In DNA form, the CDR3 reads TGTGCCAGCAGTGAGCGGGGGGGTAACCAAGAGACCCAGTACTTC.

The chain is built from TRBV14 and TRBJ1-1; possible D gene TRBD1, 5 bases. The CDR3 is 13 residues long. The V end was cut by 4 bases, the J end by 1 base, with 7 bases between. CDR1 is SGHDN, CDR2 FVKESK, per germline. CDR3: CASSRQGNTEAFF. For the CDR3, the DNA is TGTGCCAGCAGCCGGCAGGGGAACACTGAAGCTTTCTTT.

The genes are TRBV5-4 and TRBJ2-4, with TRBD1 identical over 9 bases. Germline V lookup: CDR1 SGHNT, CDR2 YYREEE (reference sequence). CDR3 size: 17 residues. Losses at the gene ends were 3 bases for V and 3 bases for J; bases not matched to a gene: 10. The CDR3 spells CASSSLRDRESKNIQYF. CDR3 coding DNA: TGTGCCAGCAGCTCCCTCCGGGACAGGGAGAGCAAAAACATTCAGTACTTC. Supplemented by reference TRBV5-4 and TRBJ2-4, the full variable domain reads ETGVTQSPTHLIKTRGQQVTLRCSSQSGHNTVSWYQQALGQGPQFIFQYYREEENGRGNFPPRFSGLQFPNYSSELNVNALELDDSALYLCASSSLRDRESKNIQYFGAGTRLSVL.

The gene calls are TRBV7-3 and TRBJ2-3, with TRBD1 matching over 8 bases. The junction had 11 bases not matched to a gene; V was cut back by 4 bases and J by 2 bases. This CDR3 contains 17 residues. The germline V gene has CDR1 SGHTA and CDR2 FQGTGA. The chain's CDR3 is CASSSTRGTGHTDTQYF. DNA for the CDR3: TGTGCCAGCAGCTCCACCCGTGGGACAGGCCACACAGATACGCAGTATTTT.

In nucleotides, the CDR3 is TGCGCCAGCAGCTTGACTAGCGGGGTGGAGCAGTATTTT. Its protein is CASSLTSGVEQYF. The chain carries TRBV5-1 and TRBJ2-3; 10 nucleotides agree with TRBD2. From germline, CDR1 is SGHRS and CDR2 YFSETQ. The V and J ends lost 1 base and 11 bases, in that order; junction bases with no gene match: 4. The CDR3 runs 13 residues. Using reference TRBV5-1 and TRBJ2-3 for the parts outside the CDR3, the full variable domain is KAGVTQTPRYLIKTRGQQVTLSCSPISGHRSVSWYQQTPGQGLQFLFEYFSETQRNKGNFPGRFSGRQFSNSRSEMNVSTLELGDSALYLCASSLTSGVEQYFGPGTRLTVL.

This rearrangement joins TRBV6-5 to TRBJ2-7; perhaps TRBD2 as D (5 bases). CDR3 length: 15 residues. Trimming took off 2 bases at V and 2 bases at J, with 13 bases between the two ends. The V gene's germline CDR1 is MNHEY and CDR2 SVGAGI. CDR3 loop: CASSYRRAEAYEQYF. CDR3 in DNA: TGTGCCAGCAGTTACCGGCGGGCTGAAGCCTACGAGCAGTACTTC.

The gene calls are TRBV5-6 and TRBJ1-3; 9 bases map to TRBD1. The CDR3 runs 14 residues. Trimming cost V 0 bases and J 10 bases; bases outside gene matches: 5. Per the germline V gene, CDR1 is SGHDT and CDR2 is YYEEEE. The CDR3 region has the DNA TGTGCCAGCAGCTTGGGACAGGGGGTATGGACCATATATTTT. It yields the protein CASSLGQGVWTIYF.